This T cell receptor beta chain stems from a study of identifying expanded T cells in peripheral blood. Study outcomes and limitations: Technical replicates showed roughly 1.2 changed clones; around 2 weeks 15 to 20; four weeks 19. Two-week clone count variance significantly increased as total template count grew.

The assay was immunoSEQ multiplex PCR, and TCRdb's table has in-frame clones only and misses some. The sample holds about 81,000 clones; roughly 84% are singletons and the top ten take around 19%. V was clipped by 3 bases and J by 9 bases, with 15 bases between them. Germline V gene data show CDR1 as SEHNR and CDR2 as FQNEAQ (reference sequence). This CDR3 spans 14 amino acids. About this clone itself: What it binds is unknown.

The receptor comes from a person aged 18 to 70 in good health. The rearrangement joins TRBV7-9 to TRBJ2-1; tentative D call: TRBD1 (5 bases). Sample: blood. In DNA, the CDR3 is TGTGCCAGCAGCTTTCAGGGATCTTTCAGTGAGCAGTTCTTC. Its protein is CASSFQGSFSEQFF. Full variable domain (outside the CDR3, taken from reference TRBV7-9 and TRBJ2-1): DTGVSQNPRHKITKRGQNVTFRCDPISEHNRLYWYRQTLGQGPEFLTYFQNEAQLEKSRLLSDRFSAERPKGSFSTLEIQRTEQGDSAMYLCASSFQGSFSEQFFGPGTRLTVL.